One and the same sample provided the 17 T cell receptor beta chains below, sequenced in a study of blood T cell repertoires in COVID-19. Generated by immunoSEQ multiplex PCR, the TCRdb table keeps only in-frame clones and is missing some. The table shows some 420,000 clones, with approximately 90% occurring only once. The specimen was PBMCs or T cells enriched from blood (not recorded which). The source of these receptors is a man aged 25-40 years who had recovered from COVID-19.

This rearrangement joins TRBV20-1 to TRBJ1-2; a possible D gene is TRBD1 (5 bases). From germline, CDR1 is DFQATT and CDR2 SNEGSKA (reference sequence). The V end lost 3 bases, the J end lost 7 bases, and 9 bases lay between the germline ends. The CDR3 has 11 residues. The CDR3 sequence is CSARGPGGYTF. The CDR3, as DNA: TGCAGTGCTAGGGGGCCGGGTGGCTACACCTTC.

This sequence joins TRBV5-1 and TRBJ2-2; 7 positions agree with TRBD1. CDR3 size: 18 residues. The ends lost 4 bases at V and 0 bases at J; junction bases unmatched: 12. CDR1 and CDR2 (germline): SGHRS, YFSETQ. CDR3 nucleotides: TGCGCCAGCAGCCCGCTGACCCGACAGGGCTCGAACACCGGGGAGCTGTTTTTT. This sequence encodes CASSPLTRQGSNTGELFF.

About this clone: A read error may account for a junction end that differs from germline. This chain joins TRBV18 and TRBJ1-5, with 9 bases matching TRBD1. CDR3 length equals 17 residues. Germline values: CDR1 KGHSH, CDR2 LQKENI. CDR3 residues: CASSPQGAGVSLQPQHF. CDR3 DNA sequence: TGTGCCAGCTCGCCACAGGGGGCAGGGGTTTCGCTTCAGCCCCAGCATTTT.

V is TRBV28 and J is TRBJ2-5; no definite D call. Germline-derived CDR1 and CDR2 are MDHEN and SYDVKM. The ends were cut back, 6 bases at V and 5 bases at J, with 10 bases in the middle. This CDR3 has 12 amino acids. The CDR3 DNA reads TGTGCCAGCAGCAACCCCGGGGAGACCCAGTACTTC. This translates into CASSNPGETQYF. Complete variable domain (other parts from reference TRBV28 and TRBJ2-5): DVKVTQSSRYLVKRTGEKVFLECVQDMDHENMFWYRQDPGLGLRLIYFSYDVKMKEKGDIPEGYSVSREKKERFSLILESASTNQTSMYLCASSNPGETQYFGPGTRLLVL.

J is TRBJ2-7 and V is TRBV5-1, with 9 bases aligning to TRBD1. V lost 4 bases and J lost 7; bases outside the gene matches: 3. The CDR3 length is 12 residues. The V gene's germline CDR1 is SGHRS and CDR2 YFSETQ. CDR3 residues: CASSQGQGEQYF. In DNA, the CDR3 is TGCGCCAGCAGCCAGGGACAGGGTGAGCAGTACTTC.

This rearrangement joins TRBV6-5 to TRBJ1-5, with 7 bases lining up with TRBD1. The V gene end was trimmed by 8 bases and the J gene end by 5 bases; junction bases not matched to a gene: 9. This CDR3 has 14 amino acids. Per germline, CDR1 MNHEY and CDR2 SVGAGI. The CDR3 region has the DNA TGTGCCAGCCGCAGACAGGGCCCATATCAGCCCCAGCATTTT. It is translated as CASRRQGPYQPQHF.

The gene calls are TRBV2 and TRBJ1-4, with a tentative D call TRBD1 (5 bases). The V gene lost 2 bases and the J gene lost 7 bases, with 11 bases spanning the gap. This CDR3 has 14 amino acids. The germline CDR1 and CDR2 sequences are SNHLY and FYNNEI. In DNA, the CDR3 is TGTGCCAGCAGTGAACGGGGGGTTGGTGAAAAACTGTTTTTT. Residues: CASSERGVGEKLFF.

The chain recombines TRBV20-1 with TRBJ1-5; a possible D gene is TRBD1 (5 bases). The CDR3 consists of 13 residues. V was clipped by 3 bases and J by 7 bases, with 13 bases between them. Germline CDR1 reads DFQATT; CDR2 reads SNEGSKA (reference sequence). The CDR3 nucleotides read TGCAGTGCTAGTTCGCCAGGGCCCCAGCCCCAGCATTTT. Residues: CSASSPGPQPQHF.

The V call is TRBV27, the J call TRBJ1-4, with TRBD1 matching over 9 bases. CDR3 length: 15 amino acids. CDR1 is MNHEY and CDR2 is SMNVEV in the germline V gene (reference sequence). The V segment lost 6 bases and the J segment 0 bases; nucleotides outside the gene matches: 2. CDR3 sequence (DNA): TGTGCCAGCAGGACAGGGGGAGCAACTAATGAAAAACTGTTTTTT. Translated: CASRTGGATNEKLFF. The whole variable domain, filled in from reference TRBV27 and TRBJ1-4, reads EAQVTQNPRYLITVTGKKLTVTCSQNMNHEYMSWYRQDPGLGLRQIYYSMNVEVTDKGDVPEGYKVSRKEKRNFPLILESPSPNQTSLYFCASRTGGATNEKLFFGSGTQLSVL.

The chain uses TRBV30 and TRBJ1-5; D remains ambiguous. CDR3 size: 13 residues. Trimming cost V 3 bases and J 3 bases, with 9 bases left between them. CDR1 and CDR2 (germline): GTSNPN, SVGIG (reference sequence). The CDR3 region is CAWSETFNQPQHF. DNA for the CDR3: TGTGCCTGGAGCGAGACATTCAATCAGCCCCAGCATTTT.

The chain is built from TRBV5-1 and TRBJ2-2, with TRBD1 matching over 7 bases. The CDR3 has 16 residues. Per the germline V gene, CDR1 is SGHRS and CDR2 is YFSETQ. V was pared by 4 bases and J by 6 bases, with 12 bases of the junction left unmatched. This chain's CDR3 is CASSMGQQTQPGELFF. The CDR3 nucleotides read TGCGCCAGCAGCATGGGACAGCAAACCCAACCCGGGGAGCTGTTTTTT.

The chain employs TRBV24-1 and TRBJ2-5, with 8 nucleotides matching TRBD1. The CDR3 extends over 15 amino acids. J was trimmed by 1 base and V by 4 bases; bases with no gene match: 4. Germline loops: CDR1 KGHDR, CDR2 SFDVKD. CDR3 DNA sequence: TGTGCCACCAGTGAGGGGACAGGCGCCCAAGAGACCCAGTACTTC. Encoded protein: CATSEGTGAQETQYF.

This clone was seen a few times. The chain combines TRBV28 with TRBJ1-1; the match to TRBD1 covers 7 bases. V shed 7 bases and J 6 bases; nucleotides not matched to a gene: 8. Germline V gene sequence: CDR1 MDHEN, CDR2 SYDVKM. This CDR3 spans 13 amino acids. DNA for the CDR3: TGTGCCAGCACCACAGGGGCTCTACCTGAAGCTTTCTTT. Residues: CASTTGALPEAFF.

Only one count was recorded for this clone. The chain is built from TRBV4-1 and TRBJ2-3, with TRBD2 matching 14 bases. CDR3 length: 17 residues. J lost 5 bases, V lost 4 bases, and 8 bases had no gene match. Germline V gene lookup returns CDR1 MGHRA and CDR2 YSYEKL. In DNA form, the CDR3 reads TGCGCCAGCAGCCGCGGAGGGACTAGCGGGAGAGTAGATACGCAGTATTTT. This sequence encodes CASSRGGTSGRVDTQYF.

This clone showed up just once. In DNA, the CDR3 is TGCGCCAGCAGCTGGGGACAGGGCCTTGACTATGGCTACACCTTC. Translated, it gives CASSWGQGLDYGYTF. This sequence joins TRBV5-1 and TRBJ1-2; TRBD1 matches at 9 bases. This CDR3 contains 15 residues. From germline, CDR1 is SGHRS and CDR2 YFSETQ. V lost 3 bases, J lost 3 bases, and 6 bases stayed unmatched.

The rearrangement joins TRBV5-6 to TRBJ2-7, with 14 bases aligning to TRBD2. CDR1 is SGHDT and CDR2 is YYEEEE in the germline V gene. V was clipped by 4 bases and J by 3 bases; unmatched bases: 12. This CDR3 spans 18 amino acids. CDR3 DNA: TGTGCCAGCAGCCCCATAGGGACTAGCGGGAGCTTCCACTACGAGCAGTACTTC. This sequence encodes CASSPIGTSGSFHYEQYF.

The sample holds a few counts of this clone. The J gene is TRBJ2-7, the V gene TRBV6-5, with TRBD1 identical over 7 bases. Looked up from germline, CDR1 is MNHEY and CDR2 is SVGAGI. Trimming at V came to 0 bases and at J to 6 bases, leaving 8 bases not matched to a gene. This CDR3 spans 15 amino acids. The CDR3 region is CASSYSPTGSREQYF. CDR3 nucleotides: TGTGCCAGCAGTTACTCTCCGACAGGGAGCCGCGAGCAGTACTTC.